This T cell receptor beta chain emerged from a study of cytomegalovirus exposure and HLA in healthy donors. The V gene's germline CDR1 is MDHEN and CDR2 SYDVKM. V dropped 4 bases and J dropped 0; count of bases not matched to a gene: 6. This CDR3 comprises 16 residues. This clone came up once. Primers included in the PCR were 60 Vbeta and 13 Jbeta primers. Clones were sequenced by immunoSEQ multiplex PCR, and TCRdb holds only the in-frame ones, with some missing. The sample contains roughly 130,000 clones, about 78% of which appear only once. The chain carries TRBV28 and TRBJ1-1; 9 bases align to TRBD1. The TCR comes from a human donor in good health. The sequencing input was PBMCs. The CDR3 bases are TGTGCCAGCAGTTCCGTGACAGGGGGAATGAACACTGAAGCTTTCTTT. Translation: CASSSVTGGMNTEAFF.